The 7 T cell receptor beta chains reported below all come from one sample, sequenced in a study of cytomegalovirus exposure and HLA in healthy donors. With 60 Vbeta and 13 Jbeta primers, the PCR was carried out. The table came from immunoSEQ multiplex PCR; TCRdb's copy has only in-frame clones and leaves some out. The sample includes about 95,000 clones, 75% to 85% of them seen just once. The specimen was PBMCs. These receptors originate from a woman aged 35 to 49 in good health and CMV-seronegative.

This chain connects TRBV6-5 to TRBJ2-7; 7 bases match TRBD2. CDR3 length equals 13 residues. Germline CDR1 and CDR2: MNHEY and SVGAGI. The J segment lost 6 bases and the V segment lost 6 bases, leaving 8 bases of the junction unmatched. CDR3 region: CASRPLGGSEQYF. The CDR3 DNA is TGTGCCAGCAGACCCCTGGGAGGGAGCGAGCAGTACTTC.

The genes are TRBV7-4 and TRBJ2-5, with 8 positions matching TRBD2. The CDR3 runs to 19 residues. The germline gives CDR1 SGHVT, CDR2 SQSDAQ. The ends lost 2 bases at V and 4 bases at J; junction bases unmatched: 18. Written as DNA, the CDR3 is TGTGCCAGCAGCTTAAGGGTCCGGGGGGGGGCAGGGCGAGGAGAGACCCAGTACTTC. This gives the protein CASSLRVRGGAGRGETQYF.

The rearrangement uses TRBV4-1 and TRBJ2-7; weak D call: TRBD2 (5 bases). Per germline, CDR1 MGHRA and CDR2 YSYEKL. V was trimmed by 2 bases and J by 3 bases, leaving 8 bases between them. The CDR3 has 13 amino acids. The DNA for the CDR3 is TGCGCCAGCAGCCAACAACGGGGCTACGAGCAGTACTTC. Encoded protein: CASSQQRGYEQYF.

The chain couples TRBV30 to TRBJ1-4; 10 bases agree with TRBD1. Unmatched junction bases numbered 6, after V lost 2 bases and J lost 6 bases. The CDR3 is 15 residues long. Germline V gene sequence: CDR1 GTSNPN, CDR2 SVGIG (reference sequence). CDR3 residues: CAWSPGGTGDEKLFF. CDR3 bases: TGTGCCTGGAGTCCAGGTGGGACAGGGGATGAAAAACTGTTTTTT.

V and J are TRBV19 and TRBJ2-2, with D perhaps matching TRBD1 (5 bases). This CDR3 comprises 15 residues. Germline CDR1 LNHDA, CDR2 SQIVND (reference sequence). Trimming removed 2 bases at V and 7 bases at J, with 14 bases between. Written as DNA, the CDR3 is TGTGCCAGTAGTATAAACCGTCGACAGTTCGGGGAGCTGTTTTTT. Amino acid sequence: CASSINRRQFGELFF.

CDR3 in DNA: TGTGCCAGCAGCCGCGGAGGGGCGGGAACAGATACGCAGTATTTT. Protein: CASSRGGAGTDTQYF. The chain carries TRBV14 and TRBJ2-3; maybe TRBD2 (6 bases). The CDR3 loop spans 15 amino acids. Looked up from germline, CDR1 is SGHDN and CDR2 is FVKESK. The V and J ends lost 4 bases and 3 bases respectively, with 14 bases between them.

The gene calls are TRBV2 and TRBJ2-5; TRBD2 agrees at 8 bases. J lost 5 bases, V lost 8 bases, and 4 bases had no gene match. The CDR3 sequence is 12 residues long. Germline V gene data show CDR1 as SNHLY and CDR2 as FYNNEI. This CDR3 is CASAGGLETQYF. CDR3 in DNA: TGTGCCAGCGCGGGGGGCCTGGAGACCCAGTACTTC.